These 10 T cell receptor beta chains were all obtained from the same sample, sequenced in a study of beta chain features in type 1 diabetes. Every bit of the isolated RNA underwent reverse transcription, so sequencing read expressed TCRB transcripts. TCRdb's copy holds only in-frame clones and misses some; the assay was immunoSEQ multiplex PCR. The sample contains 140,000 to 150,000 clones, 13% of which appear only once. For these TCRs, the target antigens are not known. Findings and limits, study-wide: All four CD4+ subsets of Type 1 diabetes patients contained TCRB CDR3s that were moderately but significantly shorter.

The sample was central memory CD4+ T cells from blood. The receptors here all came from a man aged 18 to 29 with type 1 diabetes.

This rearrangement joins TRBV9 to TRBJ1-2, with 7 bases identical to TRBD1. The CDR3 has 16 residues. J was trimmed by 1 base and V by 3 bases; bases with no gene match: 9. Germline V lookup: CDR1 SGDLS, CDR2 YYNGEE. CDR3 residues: CASSARDSSFNYGYTF. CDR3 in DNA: TGTGCCAGCAGCGCCCGGGACAGCTCTTTTAACTATGGCTACACCTTC.

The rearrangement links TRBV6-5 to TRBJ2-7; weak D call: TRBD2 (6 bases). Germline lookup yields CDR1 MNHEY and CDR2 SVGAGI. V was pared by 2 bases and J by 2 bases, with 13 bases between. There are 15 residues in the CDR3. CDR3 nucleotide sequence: TGTGCCAGCAGTTACACTTCGGAGGGGACCTACGAGCAGTACTTC. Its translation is CASSYTSEGTYEQYF.

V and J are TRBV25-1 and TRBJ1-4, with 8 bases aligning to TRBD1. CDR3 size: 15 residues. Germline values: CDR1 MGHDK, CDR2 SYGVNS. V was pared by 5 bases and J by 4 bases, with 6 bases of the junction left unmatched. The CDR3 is CASSYQGASNEKLFF. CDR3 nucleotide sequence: TGTGCCAGCAGTTACCAGGGGGCTAGTAATGAAAAACTGTTTTTT.

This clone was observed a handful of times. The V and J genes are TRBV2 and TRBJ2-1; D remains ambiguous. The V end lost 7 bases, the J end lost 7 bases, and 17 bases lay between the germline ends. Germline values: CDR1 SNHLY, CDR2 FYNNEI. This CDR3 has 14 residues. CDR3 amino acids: CASTRILGKNEQFF. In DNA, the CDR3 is TGTGCCAGCACGCGGATTCTAGGCAAAAATGAGCAGTTCTTC.

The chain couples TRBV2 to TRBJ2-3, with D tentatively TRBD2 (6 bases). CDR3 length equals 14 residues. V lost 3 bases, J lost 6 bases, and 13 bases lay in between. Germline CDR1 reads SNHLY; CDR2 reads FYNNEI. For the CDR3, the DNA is TGTGCCAGCAGTGATCGGGGGAATCGGGATACGCAGTATTTT. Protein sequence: CASSDRGNRDTQYF.

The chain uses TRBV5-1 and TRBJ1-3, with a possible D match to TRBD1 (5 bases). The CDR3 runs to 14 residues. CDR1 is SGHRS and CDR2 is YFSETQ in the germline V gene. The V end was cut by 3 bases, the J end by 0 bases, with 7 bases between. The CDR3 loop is CASSSGTSGNTIYF. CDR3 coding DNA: TGCGCCAGCAGCTCCGGGACCTCTGGAAACACCATATATTTT.

The CDR3 loop reads CASSGLNTEAFF. Written as DNA, the CDR3 is TGTGCCAGCTCCGGCCTTAACACTGAAGCTTTCTTT. The chain employs TRBV7-6 and TRBJ1-1, with unresolved D. Trimming cost V 8 bases and J 2 bases, with 9 bases left between them. Germline CDR1 is SGHVS and CDR2 is FNYEAQ. The length of the CDR3 is 12 residues.

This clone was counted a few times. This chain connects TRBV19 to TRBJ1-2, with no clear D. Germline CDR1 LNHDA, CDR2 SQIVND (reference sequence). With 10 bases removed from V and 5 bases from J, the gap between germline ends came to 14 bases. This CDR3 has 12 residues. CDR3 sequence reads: CATRMLGYGYTF. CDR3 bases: TGTGCCACCAGAATGCTTGGATATGGCTACACCTTC.

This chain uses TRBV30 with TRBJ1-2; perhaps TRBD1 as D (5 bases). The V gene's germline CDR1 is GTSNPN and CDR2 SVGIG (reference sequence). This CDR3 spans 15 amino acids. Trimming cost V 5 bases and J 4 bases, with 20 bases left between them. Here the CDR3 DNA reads TGTGCCTGGGTCGCTTATTCAGGGAGGGCCTATGGCTACACCTTC. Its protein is CAWVAYSGRAYGYTF.

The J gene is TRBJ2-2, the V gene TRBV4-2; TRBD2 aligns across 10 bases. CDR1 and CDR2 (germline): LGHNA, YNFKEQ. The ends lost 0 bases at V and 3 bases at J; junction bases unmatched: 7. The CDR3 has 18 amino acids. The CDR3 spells CASSQEPSGGVHTGELFF. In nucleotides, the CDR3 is TGTGCCAGCAGCCAAGAGCCCAGCGGGGGGGTTCACACCGGGGAGCTGTTTTTT.